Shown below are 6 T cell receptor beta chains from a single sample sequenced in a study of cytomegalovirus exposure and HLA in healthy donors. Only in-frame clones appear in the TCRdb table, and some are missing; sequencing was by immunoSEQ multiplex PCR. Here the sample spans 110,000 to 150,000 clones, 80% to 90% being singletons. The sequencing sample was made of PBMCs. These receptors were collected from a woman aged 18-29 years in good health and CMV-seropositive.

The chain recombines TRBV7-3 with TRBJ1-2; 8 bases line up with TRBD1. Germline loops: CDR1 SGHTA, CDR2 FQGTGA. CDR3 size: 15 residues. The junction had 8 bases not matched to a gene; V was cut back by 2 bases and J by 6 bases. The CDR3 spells CASSLGAGGGHGYTF. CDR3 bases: TGTGCCAGCAGCTTAGGGGCAGGGGGCGGCCATGGCTACACCTTC.

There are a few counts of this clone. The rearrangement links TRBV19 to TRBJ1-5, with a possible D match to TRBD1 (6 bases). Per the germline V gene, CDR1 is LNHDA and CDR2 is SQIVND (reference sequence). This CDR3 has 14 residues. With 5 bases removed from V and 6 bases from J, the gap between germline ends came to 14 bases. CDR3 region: CASSVSGDFQPQHF. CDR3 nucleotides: TGTGCCAGTAGTGTTTCAGGGGATTTTCAGCCCCAGCATTTT.

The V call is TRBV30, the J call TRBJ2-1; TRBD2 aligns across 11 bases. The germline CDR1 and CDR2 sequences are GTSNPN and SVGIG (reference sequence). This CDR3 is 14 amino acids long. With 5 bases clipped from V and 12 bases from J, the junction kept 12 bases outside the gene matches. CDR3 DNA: TGTGCCTGGTCTCCGGGACTAGCGGTCAACGGGCAGTTCTTC. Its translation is CAWSPGLAVNGQFF.

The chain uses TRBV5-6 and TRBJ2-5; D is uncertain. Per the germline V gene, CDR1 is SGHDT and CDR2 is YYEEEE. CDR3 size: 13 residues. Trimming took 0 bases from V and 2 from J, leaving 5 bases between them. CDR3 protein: CASSLVEQETQYF. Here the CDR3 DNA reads TGTGCCAGCAGCTTGGTAGAGCAAGAGACCCAGTACTTC.

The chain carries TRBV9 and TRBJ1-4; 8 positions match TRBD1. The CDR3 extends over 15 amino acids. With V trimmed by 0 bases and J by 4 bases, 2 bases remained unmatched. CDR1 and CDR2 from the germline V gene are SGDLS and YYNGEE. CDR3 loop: CASSVEGQGNEKLFF. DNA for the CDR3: TGTGCCAGCAGCGTAGAAGGACAGGGTAATGAAAAACTGTTTTTT.

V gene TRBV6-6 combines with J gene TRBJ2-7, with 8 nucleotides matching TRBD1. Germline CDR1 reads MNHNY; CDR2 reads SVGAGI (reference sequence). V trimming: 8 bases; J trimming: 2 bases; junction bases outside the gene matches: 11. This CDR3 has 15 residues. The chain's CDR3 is CASVGPGQETYEQYF. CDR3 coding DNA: TGTGCCAGCGTGGGCCCGGGACAGGAGACCTACGAGCAGTACTTC.